Shown below are 2 T cell receptor beta chains from a single sample sequenced in a study of blood T cell repertoires in COVID-19. Sequencing was performed with immunoSEQ multiplex PCR; in TCRdb, only in-frame clones are kept and a portion is missing. The repertoire holds about 76,000 clones, with around nine tenths as singletons. Sample: peripheral blood. These receptors were taken from a man aged 50 or older with active COVID-19.

This sequence joins TRBV7-3 and TRBJ1-1, with D perhaps matching TRBD1 (5 bases). Per the germline V gene, CDR1 is SGHTA and CDR2 is FQGTGA. The V gene lost 3 bases and the J gene lost 0 bases, with 14 bases spanning the gap. This CDR3 is built from 16 residues. Here the CDR3 reads CASSLRGGTMNTEAFF. In DNA form, the CDR3 reads TGTGCCAGCAGCTTGAGAGGCGGGACCATGAACACTGAAGCTTTCTTT.

This chain links TRBV6-2 or TRBV6-3 with TRBJ2-2; maybe TRBD1 (6 bases). Looked up from germline, CDR1 is MNHEY and CDR2 is SVGEGT. This CDR3 is built from 16 residues. The V and J ends lost 1 base and 6 bases respectively, with 15 bases between them. This chain's CDR3 is CASSYFGQSKSGELFF. The CDR3 coding sequence is TGTGCCAGCAGTTACTTCGGACAGTCAAAATCCGGGGAGCTGTTTTTT.